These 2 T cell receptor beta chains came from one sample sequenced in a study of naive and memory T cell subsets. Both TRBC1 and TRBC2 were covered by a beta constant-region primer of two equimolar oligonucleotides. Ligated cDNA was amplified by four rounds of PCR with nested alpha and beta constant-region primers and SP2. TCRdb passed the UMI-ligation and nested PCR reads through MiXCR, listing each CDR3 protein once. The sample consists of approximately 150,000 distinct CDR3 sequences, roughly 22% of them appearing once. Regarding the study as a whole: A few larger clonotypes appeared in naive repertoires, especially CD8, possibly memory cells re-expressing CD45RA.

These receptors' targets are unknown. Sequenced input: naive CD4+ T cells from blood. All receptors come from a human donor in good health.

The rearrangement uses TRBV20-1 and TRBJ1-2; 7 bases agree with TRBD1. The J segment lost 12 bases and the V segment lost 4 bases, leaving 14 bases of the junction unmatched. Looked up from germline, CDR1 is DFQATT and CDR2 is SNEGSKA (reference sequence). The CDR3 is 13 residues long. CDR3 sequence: CSAIFKQGSLDTF. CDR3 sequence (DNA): TGCAGTGCTATATTCAAACAGGGGAGTCTAGACACCTTC.

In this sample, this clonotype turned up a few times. CDR3 residues: CASSLYDQNIQYF. The CDR3, as DNA: TGCGCCAGCAGCTTGTACGATCAAAACATTCAGTACTTC. The chain carries TRBV5-1 and TRBJ2-4; D not certain. Trimming shortened V by 1 base and J by 5 bases, and 7 bases separated the two germline ends. Germline values: CDR1 SGHRS, CDR2 YFSETQ. The CDR3 covers 13 residues. Complete variable domain (other parts from reference TRBV5-1 and TRBJ2-4): KAGVTQTPRYLIKTRGQQVTLSCSPISGHRSVSWYQQTPGQGLQFLFEYFSETQRNKGNFPGRFSGRQFSNSRSEMNVSTLELGDSALYLCASSLYDQNIQYFGAGTRLSVL.